The present TCR beta chain was sequenced within a study of cytomegalovirus exposure and HLA in healthy donors. The overall study: Of several hundred genotyped donors, about 81% clustered with self-reported Caucasian donors. Findings of the study overall: It was 150 to 200 TCR beta chains that were listed as cytomegalovirus-associated.

About this clone: Its specificity is not known.

Amplification used 60 Vbeta primers and 13 Jbeta primers. The protocol was immunoSEQ multiplex PCR, while the TCRdb copy is restricted to in-frame clones and leaves out a portion. The table has about 150,000 clones, 68% seen once. The length of the CDR3 is 16 residues. Trimming stripped 0 bases from V and 0 bases from J, with 10 bases between. Germline values: CDR1 SGHRS, CDR2 YFSETQ. The chain recombines TRBV5-1 with TRBJ2-1; D is ambiguous. Source material: PBMCs. The clonotype comes from a man aged 25 to 40 in good health and CMV-seropositive. This chain's CDR3 is CASSLVGEFSYNEQFF. CDR3 sequence (DNA): TGCGCCAGCAGCTTGGTGGGCGAATTCTCCTACAATGAGCAGTTCTTC.